These T cell receptor beta chains were read from a single sample in a study of blood T cell repertoires in COVID-19. Some clones are missing from TCRdb's copy, which holds only in-frame ones; the method was immunoSEQ multiplex PCR. The sample lists more than 35,000 clones; approximately 91% were seen once. Sequencing was done on a sample of peripheral blood. These receptors originate from a man between 65 and 79 years old with acute or convalescent COVID-19. The CDR3 runs from the conserved cysteine through the conserved F or W. D genes are given only for firm matches. Clone size is shown for a subset of rows, as once, few, many or a class of expanded clone.

v_gene	abundance	d_gene	j_gene	CDR3nt	CDR3aa
TRBV20-1	-	TRBD2	TRBJ2-3	TGCAGTGCTAGTCCGGCTAGCGGGAGGGTAACGGGAGATACGCAGTATTTT	CSASPASGRVTGDTQYF
TRBV6-5	-	TRBD1	TRBJ2-1	TGTGCCAGCAGTCGACAGGGGCGCTACAATGAGCAGTTCTTC	CASSRQGRYNEQFF
TRBV20-1	-	-	TRBJ2-7	TGCAGTGCAGTCAGGGTTGACGAGCAGTACTTC	CSAVRVDEQYF
TRBV28	-	TRBD1	TRBJ1-1	TGTGCCAGCAGGCCCAACAGGGGGCGGAACACTGAAGCTTTCTTT	CASRPNRGRNTEAFF
TRBV5-6	once	-	TRBJ1-5	TGTGCCAGCAGCTTGGTAGGGGAGGGTCAGCCCCAGCATTTT	CASSLVGEGQPQHF
TRBV5-1	-	-	TRBJ2-7	TGCGCCAGCAGGATTGGACAGATGACTTACGAGCAGTACTTC	CASRIGQMTYEQYF
TRBV7-2	few	-	TRBJ1-1	TGTGCCAGCAGCAACCGAGGGGGAATGATTTACGCTTTCTTT	CASSNRGGMIYAFF
TRBV6-2/TRBV6-3	once	-	TRBJ1-2	TGTGCCAGCAGTTACTCGGGCGCGGGGAGCTCCCGAGGTGGCTACACCTTC	CASSYSGAGSSRGGYTF
TRBV10-3	-	TRBD2	TRBJ2-3	TGTGCCATCAGTGAGGATAGCGGGAGCGGCACAGATACGCAGTATTTT	CAISEDSGSGTDTQYF
TRBV7-6	once	TRBD1	TRBJ1-4	TGTGCCAGCAGCTCCTTCGACAGGGCCAATGAAAAACTGTTTTTT	CASSSFDRANEKLFF
TRBV28	once	-	TRBJ1-4	TGTGCCAGCAGTTTACCGCGTGGGAGGGTAGAAGAAAAACTGTTTTTT	CASSLPRGRVEEKLFF
TRBV27	once	TRBD2	TRBJ2-1	TGTGCCAGCAGTTTCGGGGCGGGGGGTAAGTTCTTC	CASSFGAGGKFF
TRBV27	-	-	TRBJ1-2	TGTGCCAGCTCGCCGCGGGCCGACCGGGGCTACACCTTC	CASSPRADRGYTF
TRBV19	medium-sized	TRBD1	TRBJ1-6	TGTGCCAGTAGCGGGACAGGGGGCCGGTCCCTCCACTTT	CASSGTGGRSLHF
TRBV7-2	-	-	TRBJ1-5	TGTGCCAGCAGCTCCTACGACAGCCTAAATCAGCCCCAGCATTTT	CASSSYDSLNQPQHF
TRBV5-4	-	-	TRBJ1-5	TGTGCCAGCAGCTTTGGGGGCACACCTGATCAGCCCCAGCATTTT	CASSFGGTPDQPQHF
TRBV5-1	-	TRBD2	TRBJ2-2	TGCGCCAGCAGCTTGACTAGCGGGAGTGGAACCGGGGAGCTGTTTTTT	CASSLTSGSGTGELFF
TRBV7-9	once	TRBD1	TRBJ1-4	TGTGCCAGCATCAGGGGGACTGAAAAACTGTTTTTT	CASIRGTEKLFF
TRBV30	-	TRBD1	TRBJ1-4	TGTGCCTGGAGTTTAGGGGACAGGGTCAATGAAAAACTGTTTTTT	CAWSLGDRVNEKLFF
TRBV6-4	-	-	TRBJ1-5	TGTGCCAGCAGTGACTCCGTTCAGACAGATAGCAATCAGCCCCAGCATTTT	CASSDSVQTDSNQPQHF
TRBV5-1	-	-	TRBJ1-1	TGCGCCAGCAGCTTGAGAACAGATTTGAACACTGAAGCTTTCTTT	CASSLRTDLNTEAFF
TRBV11-1	-	-	TRBJ2-5	TGTGCCACCAGAAATTCGGAGACCCAGTACTTC	CATRNSETQYF
TRBV11-2	-	-	TRBJ2-7	TGTGCCAGCAGCTTAGGAGGTAGCGTCTACGAGCAGTACTTC	CASSLGGSVYEQYF
TRBV6-6	-	-	TRBJ1-2	TGTGCCAGCAGCCAAACAGGGTATGAGGGCTACACCTTC	CASSQTGYEGYTF
TRBV11-2	-	TRBD1	TRBJ2-7	TGTGCCAGCAGCGTGGGACAGAACTACGAGCAGTACTTC	CASSVGQNYEQYF
TRBV28	-	TRBD1	TRBJ2-7	TGTGCCAGCAGTCTACAGGGGTTATTTTACGAGCAGTACTTC	CASSLQGLFYEQYF
TRBV6-2/TRBV6-3	-	TRBD2	TRBJ2-1	TGTGCCAGCAGTCCACTTAGCGGGAGCTCCTACAATGAGCAGTTCTTC	CASSPLSGSSYNEQFF
TRBV19	-	TRBD2	TRBJ2-1	TGTGCCAGTAGTAGATGGCGGGAGGCCGTAAGCTCCTACAATGAGCAGTTCTTC	CASSRWREAVSSYNEQFF
TRBV19	-	-	TRBJ1-1	TGTGCCAGTAGTATCCAGGGTGAAGCTTTCTTT	CASSIQGEAFF
TRBV27	few	TRBD1	TRBJ2-7	TGTGCCAGCAGCTTTACAGGGGGAGGTGTGCTTAACCACGAGCAGTACTTC	CASSFTGGGVLNHEQYF